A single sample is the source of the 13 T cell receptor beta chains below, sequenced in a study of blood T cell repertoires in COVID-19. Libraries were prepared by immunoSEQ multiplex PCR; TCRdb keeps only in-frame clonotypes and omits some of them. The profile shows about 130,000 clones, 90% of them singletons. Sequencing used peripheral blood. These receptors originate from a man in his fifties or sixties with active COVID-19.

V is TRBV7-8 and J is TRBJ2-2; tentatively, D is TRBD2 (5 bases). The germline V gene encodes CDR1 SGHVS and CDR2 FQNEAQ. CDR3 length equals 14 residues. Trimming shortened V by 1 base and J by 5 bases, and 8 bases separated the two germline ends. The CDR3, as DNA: TGTGCCAGCAGCTTAGATCGGGGAACCGGGGAGCTGTTTTTT. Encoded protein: CASSLDRGTGELFF.

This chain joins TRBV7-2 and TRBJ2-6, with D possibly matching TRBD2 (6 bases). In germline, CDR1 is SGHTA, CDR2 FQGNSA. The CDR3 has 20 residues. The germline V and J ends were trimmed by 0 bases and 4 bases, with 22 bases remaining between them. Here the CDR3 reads CASSLALDYIISLGANVLTF. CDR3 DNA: TGTGCCAGCAGCTTAGCCCTGGACTATATCATCTCTTTAGGGGCCAACGTCCTGACTTTC.

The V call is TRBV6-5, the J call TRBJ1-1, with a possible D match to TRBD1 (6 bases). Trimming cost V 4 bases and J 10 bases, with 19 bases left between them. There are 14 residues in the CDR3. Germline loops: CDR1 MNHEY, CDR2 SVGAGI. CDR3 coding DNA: TGTGCCAGCAGTTCTTCCGGGACAAACCCCGGAGCTTTCTTT. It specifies CASSSSGTNPGAFF.

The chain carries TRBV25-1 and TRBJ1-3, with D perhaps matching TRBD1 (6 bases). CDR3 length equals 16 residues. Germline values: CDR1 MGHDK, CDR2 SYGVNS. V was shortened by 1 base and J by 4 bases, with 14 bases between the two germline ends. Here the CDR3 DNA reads TGTGCCAGCAGTGAATTCCTGGGACACAAAGGAAACACCATATATTTT. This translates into CASSEFLGHKGNTIYF. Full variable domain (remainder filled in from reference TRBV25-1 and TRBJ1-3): EADIYQTPRYLVIGTGKKITLECSQTMGHDKMYWYQQDPGMELHLIHYSYGVNSTEKGDLSSESTVSRIRTEHFPLTLESARPSHTSQYLCASSEFLGHKGNTIYFGEGSWLTVV.

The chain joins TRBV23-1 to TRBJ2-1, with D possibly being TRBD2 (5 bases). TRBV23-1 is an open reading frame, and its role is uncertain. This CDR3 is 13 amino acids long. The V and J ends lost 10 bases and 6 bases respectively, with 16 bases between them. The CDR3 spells CATPMKAGNEQFF. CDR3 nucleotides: TGCGCCACCCCAATGAAGGCGGGCAATGAGCAGTTCTTC.

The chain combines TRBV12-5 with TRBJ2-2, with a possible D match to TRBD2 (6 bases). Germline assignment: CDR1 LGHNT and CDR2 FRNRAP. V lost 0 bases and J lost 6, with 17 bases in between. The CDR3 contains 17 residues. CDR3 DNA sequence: TGTGCTAGTGGTTTGGTACGGCCTTCGGGGGTAGCCGGGGAGCTGTTTTTT. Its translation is CASGLVRPSGVAGELFF.

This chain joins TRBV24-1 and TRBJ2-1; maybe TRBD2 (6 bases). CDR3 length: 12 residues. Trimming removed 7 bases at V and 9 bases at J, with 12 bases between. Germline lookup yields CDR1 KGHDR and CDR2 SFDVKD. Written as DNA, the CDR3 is TGTGCCACCAGAGGAGGGAAGAGTGAGCAGTTCTTC. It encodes CATRGGKSEQFF.

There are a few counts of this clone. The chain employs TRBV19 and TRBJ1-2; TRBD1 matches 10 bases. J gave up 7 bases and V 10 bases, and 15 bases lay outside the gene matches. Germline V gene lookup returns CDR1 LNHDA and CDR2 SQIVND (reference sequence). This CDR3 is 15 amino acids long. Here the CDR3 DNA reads TGTGCCACCAATGGAGGGACAGGGGTTCCTAGTGGCTACACCTTC. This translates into CATNGGTGVPSGYTF.

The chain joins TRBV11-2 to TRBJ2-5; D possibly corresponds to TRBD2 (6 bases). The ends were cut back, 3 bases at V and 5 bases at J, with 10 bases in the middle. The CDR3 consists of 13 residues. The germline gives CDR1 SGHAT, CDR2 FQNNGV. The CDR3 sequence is CASSLPGRETQYF. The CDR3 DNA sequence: TGTGCCAGCAGCTTGCCAGGGAGGGAGACCCAGTACTTC.

The CDR3 sequence: CASRNRGPRETQYF. The CDR3 bases are TGTGCCAGCAGAAACAGGGGGCCCAGAGAGACCCAGTACTTC. The chain recombines TRBV3-1 (or the pseudogene TRBV3-2) with TRBJ2-5, with TRBD1 matching 9 bases. The length of the CDR3 is 14 residues. Germline CDR1 reads LGHDT; CDR2 reads YNNKEL (reference sequence). The trim removed 6 bases at V and 4 bases at J, leaving 6 bases unmatched.

CDR3 loop: CSVLTGGQYGYTF. DNA of the CDR3: TGCAGCGTTTTAACAGGGGGCCAATATGGCTACACCTTC. The chain is built from TRBV29-1 and TRBJ1-2, with 9 nucleotides matching TRBD1. The germline gives CDR1 SQVTM, CDR2 ANQGSEA. V was clipped by 5 bases and J by 5 bases; unmatched bases: 6. The CDR3 runs to 13 residues.

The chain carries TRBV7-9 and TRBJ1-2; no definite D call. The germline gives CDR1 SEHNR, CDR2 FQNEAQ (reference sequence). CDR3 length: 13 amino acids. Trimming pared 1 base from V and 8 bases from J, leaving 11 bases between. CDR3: CASSLGEGNGYTF. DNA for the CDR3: TGTGCCAGCAGCTTAGGCGAGGGTAACGGCTACACCTTC.

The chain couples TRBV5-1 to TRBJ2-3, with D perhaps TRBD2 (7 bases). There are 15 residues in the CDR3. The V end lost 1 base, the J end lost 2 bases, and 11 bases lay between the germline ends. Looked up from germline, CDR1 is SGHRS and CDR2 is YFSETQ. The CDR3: CASSLTGRDTDTQYF. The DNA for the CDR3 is TGCGCCAGCAGCTTGACAGGGAGGGACACAGATACGCAGTATTTT.